The present entry profiles one T cell receptor (beta chain) with its context. Its target is unknown. CDR3 length: 12 amino acids. Trimming removed 8 bases at V and 7 bases at J, with 11 bases between. The data were obtained in a study of blood T cells in healthy people across ages. Points from the study as a whole: Diversity was estimated from one million T cells, and these estimates were considered underestimates.

Peripheral blood was drawn, ten milliliters per donor. No fewer than 7 million PBMCs went into each sample. The authors extracted at least 5 micrograms of total RNA per sample. A second PCR, run for roughly 7 to 11 cycles, used a sample-barcoded 5' primer plus a J-beta primer mix. One entry per CDR3 protein results from TCRdb running MiXCR on the 5' RACE reads. The sample lists fewer than 700,000 distinct CDR3 sequences; less than 60% were seen once. This TCR was sampled from a man aged 80 or over in good health. The chain is built from TRBV12-3 or TRBV12-4 and TRBJ1-4; no clear D. Sequencing input: blood. CDR3 protein: CASGSVGEKLFF. In DNA, the CDR3 is TGTGCCAGCGGGTCGGTGGGTGAAAAACTGTTTTTT.